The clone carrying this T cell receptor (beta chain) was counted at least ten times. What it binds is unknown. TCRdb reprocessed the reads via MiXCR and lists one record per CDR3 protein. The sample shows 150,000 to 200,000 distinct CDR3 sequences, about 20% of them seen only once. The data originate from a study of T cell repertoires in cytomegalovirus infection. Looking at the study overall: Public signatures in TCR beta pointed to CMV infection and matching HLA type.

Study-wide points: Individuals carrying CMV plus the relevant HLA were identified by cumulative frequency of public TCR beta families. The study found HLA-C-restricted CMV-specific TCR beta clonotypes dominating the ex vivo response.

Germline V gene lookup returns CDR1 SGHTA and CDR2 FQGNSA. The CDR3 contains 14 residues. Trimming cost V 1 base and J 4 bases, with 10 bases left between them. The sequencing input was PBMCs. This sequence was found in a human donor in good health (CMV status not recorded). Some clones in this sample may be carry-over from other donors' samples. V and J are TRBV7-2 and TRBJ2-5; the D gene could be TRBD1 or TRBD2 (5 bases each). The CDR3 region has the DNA TGTGCCAGCAGCTTAGGGGGGAGTGGAGAGACCCAGTACTTC. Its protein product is CASSLGGSGETQYF.